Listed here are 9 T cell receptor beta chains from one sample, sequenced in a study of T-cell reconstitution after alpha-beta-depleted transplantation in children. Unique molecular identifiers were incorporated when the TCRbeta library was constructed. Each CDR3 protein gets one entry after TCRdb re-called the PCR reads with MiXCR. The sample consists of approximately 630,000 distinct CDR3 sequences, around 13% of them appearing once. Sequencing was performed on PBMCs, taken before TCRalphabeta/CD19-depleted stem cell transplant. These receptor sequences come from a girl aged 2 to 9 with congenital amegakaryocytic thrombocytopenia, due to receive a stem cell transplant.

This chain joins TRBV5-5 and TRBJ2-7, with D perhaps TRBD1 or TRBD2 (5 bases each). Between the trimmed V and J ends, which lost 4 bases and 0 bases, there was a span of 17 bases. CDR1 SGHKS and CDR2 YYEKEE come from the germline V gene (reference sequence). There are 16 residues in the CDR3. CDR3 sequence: CASSPGPLYSSYEQYF. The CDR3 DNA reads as TGTGCCAGCAGCCCGGGACCTCTGTACAGCTCCTACGAGCAGTACTTC.

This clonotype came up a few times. CDR3 loop: CASSRHRQETQYF. The CDR3 DNA sequence: TGTGCCAGTAGCAGACATCGGCAAGAGACCCAGTACTTC. V usage is TRBV19 and J usage is TRBJ2-5; D is uncertain. This CDR3 has 13 residues. CDR1 LNHDA and CDR2 SQIVND come from the germline V gene (reference sequence). Trimming pared 6 bases from V and 2 bases from J, leaving 10 bases between.

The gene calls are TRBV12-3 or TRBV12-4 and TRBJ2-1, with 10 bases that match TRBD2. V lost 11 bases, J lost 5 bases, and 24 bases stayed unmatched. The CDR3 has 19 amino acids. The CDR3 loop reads CAFWGRGTSEQKGHNEQFF. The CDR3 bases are TGTGCCTTCTGGGGGCGCGGGACTAGCGAGCAAAAGGGCCACAATGAGCAGTTCTTC.

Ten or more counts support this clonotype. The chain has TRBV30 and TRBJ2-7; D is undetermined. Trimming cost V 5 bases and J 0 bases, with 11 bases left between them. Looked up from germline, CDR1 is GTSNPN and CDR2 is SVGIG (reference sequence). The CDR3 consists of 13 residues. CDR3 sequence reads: CAWATWSSYEQYF. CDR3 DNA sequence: TGTGCCTGGGCCACATGGAGCTCCTACGAGCAGTACTTC.

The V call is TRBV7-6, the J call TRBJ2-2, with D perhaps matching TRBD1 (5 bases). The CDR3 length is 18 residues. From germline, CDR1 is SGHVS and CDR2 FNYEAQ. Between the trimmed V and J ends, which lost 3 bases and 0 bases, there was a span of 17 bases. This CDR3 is CASSFGAGYESNTGELFF. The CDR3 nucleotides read TGTGCCAGCAGCTTTGGGGCCGGGTACGAGTCGAACACCGGGGAGCTGTTTTTT. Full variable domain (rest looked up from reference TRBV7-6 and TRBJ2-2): GAGVSQSPRYKVTKRGQDVALRCDPISGHVSLYWYRQALGQGPEFLTYFNYEAQQDKSGLPNDRFSAERPEGSISTLTIQRTEQRDSAMYRCASSFGAGYESNTGELFFGEGSRLTVL.

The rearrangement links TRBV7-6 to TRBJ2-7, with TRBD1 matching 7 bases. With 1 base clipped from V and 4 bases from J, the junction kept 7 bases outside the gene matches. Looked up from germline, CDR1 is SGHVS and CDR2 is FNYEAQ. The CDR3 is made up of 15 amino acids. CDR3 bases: TGTGCCAGCAGCTTAGAAGGCGACAGGGAATACGAGCAGTACTTC. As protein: CASSLEGDREYEQYF.

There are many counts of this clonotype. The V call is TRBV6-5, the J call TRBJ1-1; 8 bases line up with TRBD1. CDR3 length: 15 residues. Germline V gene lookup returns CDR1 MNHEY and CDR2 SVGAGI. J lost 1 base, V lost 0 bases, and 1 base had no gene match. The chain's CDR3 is CASSYSDRGNTEAFF. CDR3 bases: TGTGCCAGCAGTTACTCCGACAGGGGGAACACTGAAGCTTTCTTT.

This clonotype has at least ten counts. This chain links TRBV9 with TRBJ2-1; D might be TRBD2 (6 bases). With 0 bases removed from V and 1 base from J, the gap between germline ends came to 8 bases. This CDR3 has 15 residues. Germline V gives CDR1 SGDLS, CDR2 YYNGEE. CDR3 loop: CASSVGGASYNEQFF. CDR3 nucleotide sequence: TGTGCCAGCAGCGTAGGCGGGGCTTCCTACAATGAGCAGTTCTTC.

CDR3 DNA: TGTGCCAGCAGCCAAGGCCCCGGACAGAAAATCACCGGGGAGCTGTTTTTT. Amino acids: CASSQGPGQKITGELFF. The gene calls are TRBV3-1 and TRBJ2-2; D is perhaps TRBD1 (6 bases). The CDR3 sequence is 17 residues long. The germline V gene has CDR1 LGHDT and CDR2 YNNKEL (reference sequence). The ends were cut back, 1 base at V and 4 bases at J, with 16 bases in the middle.